A selection of T cell receptor beta chains follows, all from one sample in a study of molecular identifiers for immune sequencing clone quantification. TCRdb reprocessed the PCR reads via MiXCR and lists one record per CDR3 protein. This table holds about half a million distinct CDR3 sequences, less than 30% found once. Sequencing input: naive CD8+ T cells from blood, with Jurkat cell RNA spiked in. These receptors were obtained from a human donor in good health. Some libraries in this study had Jurkat cell RNA spiked in. Both conserved end residues are part of each CDR3. A D gene is named only where the DNA matches it firmly. Some rows have no size entry. The others give once, few or many, or a class for an expanded clone.

size: few; V: TRBV2; J: TRBJ1-2; D: NA; DNA: TGTGCCAGCAGTGAAGGGACACTTAACTATGGCTACACCTTC; CDR3: CASSEGTLNYGYTF
size: few; V: TRBV3-1; J: TRBJ2-1; D: TRBD2; DNA: TGTGCCAGCAGCCTTACTAGCGGGGGGGCCTACAATGAGCAGTTCTTC; CDR3: CASSLTSGGAYNEQFF
size: NA; V: TRBV30; J: TRBJ1-2; D: TRBD1; DNA: TGTGCCTGGAGTGGACTAGACAGGGGGAGGTATGGCTACACCTTC; CDR3: CAWSGLDRGRYGYTF
size: NA; V: TRBV9; J: TRBJ2-7; D: TRBD1; DNA: TGTGCCAGCAGCATAGGACAGGGGGCCATCGAGCAGTACTTC; CDR3: CASSIGQGAIEQYF
size: few; V: TRBV7-9; J: TRBJ2-5; D: TRBD2; DNA: TGTGCCAGCAGCTTACTAGCGGATACGCCCCAAGAGACCCAGTACTTC; CDR3: CASSLLADTPQETQYF
size: few; V: TRBV28; J: TRBJ2-7; D: NA; DNA: TGTGCCAGCAGTTTACGGGGACTTATAAGCTACGAGCAGTACTTC; CDR3: CASSLRGLISYEQYF
size: NA; V: TRBV4-1; J: TRBJ2-6; D: NA; DNA: TGCGCCAGCAGCCAAGAATGGGGTAATCGTGCCAACGTCCTGACTTTC; CDR3: CASSQEWGNRANVLTF
size: few; V: TRBV12-3/TRBV12-4; J: TRBJ1-2; D: NA; DNA: TGTGCCAGCTCGCCCGGGGGGGGCTCTGGCTACACCTTC; CDR3: CASSPGGGSGYTF
size: many; V: TRBV7-9; J: TRBJ2-7; D: NA; DNA: TGTGCCAGCAGCTCCCGGACAGAAGCTTCCTACGAGCAGTACTTC; CDR3: CASSSRTEASYEQYF
size: NA; V: TRBV4-3; J: TRBJ1-4; D: NA; DNA: TGCGCCAGCAGCCAAGATATCTACAGCCTTAATGATAAACTGTTTTTT; CDR3: CASSQDIYSLNDKLFF
size: NA; V: TRBV25-1; J: TRBJ2-7; D: NA; DNA: TGTGCCAGCAGTCCACTTGGGGGGGGCCCCTACGAGCAGTACTTC; CDR3: CASSPLGGGPYEQYF
size: few; V: TRBV15; J: TRBJ2-5; D: TRBD2; DNA: TGTGCCACCAGCAGAGATCTCCCTAGCGGGAGTTTAGAGACCCAGTACTTC; CDR3: CATSRDLPSGSLETQYF
size: NA; V: TRBV11-1; J: TRBJ2-1; D: NA; DNA: TGTGCCAGCAGCTTAGGTGCTGGCGGGTATGAGCAGTTCTTC; CDR3: CASSLGAGGYEQFF
size: many; V: TRBV12-5; J: TRBJ2-5; D: NA; DNA: TGTGCTAGTGGGTTGACGGCGTACCAAGAGACCCAGTACTTC; CDR3: CASGLTAYQETQYF
size: few; V: TRBV25-1; J: TRBJ1-1; D: NA; DNA: TGTGCCAGCAGTGATGGTGGCGTTAACACTGAAGCTTTCTTT; CDR3: CASSDGGVNTEAFF
size: few; V: TRBV12-3/TRBV12-4; J: TRBJ2-7; D: NA; DNA: TGTGCCAGCACCTCCGGGACAAGGCGGATTGCCTACGAGCAGTACTTC; CDR3: CASTSGTRRIAYEQYF
size: many; V: TRBV13; J: TRBJ2-3; D: TRBD2; DNA: TGTGCCAGCAGCGCCAGACTAGCGGCTAGCACAGATACGCAGTATTTT; CDR3: CASSARLAASTDTQYF
size: many; V: TRBV27; J: TRBJ1-5; D: TRBD1; DNA: TGTGCCAGCAGTCAACAGGGGGTTTATAGCAATCAGCCCCAGCATTTT; CDR3: CASSQQGVYSNQPQHF
size: few; V: TRBV9; J: TRBJ1-6; D: NA; DNA: TGTGCCAGCAGCCCTAGTTCGACAGGAGTTGGATCACCCCTCCACTTT; CDR3: CASSPSSTGVGSPLHF
size: NA; V: TRBV19; J: TRBJ2-3; D: TRBD2; DNA: TGTGCCAGTAGTATCGATCGGACTAGCGGGAGCTTCACTATTGGGGCAGATACGCAGTATTTT; CDR3: CASSIDRTSGSFTIGADTQYF
size: NA; V: TRBV6-1; J: TRBJ2-1; D: NA; DNA: TGTGCCAGCAGTGAGCCCTACAATGAGCAGTTCTTC; CDR3: CASSEPYNEQFF
size: NA; V: TRBV5-6; J: TRBJ1-1; D: NA; DNA: TGTGCCAGCAGCTTGGAGCCAGGTACTATGAACACTGAAGCTTTCTTT; CDR3: CASSLEPGTMNTEAFF
size: many; V: TRBV5-1; J: TRBJ2-5; D: NA; DNA: TGCGCCAGCAGCTGGGGCGTGACGTTCCTACAAGAGACCCAGTACTTC; CDR3: CASSWGVTFLQETQYF